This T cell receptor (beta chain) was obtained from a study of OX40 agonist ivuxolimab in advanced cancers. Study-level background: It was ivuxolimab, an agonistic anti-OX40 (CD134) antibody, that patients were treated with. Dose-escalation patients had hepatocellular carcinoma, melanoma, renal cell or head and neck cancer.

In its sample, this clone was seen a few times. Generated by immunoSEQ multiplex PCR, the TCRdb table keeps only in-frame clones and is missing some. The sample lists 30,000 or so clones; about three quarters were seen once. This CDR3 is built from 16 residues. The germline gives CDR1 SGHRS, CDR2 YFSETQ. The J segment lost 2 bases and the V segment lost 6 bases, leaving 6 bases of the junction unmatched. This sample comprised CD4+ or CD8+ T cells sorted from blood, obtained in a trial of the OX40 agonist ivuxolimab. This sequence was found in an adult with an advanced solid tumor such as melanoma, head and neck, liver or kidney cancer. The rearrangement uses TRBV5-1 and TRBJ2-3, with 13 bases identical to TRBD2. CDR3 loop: CASTSGTSGNTDTQYF. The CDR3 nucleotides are TGCGCCAGCACTTCCGGGACTAGCGGGAACACAGATACGCAGTATTTT.